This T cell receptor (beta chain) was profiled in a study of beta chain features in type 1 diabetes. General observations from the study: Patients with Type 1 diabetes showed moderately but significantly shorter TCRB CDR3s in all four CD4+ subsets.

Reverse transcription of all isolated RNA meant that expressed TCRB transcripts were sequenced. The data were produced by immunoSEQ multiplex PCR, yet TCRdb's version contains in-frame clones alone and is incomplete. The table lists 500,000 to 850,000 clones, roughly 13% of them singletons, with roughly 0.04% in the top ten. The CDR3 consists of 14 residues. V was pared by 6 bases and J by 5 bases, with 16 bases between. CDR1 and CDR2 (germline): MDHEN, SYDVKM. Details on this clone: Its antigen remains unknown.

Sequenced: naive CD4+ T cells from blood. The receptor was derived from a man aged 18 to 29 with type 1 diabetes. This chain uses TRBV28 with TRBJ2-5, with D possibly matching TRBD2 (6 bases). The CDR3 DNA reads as TGTGCCAGCAGCCGACTAGGGAACGGGGAGACCCAGTACTTC. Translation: CASSRLGNGETQYF.